This passage covers 6 T cell receptor beta chains from one sample sequenced in a study of cytomegalovirus exposure and HLA in healthy donors. Primers for the PCR totalled 60 Vbeta and 13 Jbeta. TCRdb's copy holds only in-frame clones and misses some; the assay was immunoSEQ multiplex PCR. Of 100,000 to 150,000 clones listed, approximately 80% are singletons. Sequencing was performed on PBMCs. Receptors originate from a female donor in good health and CMV-seronegative.

The CDR3 region has the DNA TGCGCCAGCAGCTTGGAGGCCCAGGGGATAGCCAAAAACATTCAGTACTTC. Protein sequence: CASSLEAQGIAKNIQYF. This sequence joins TRBV5-1 and TRBJ2-4; maybe TRBD1 (6 bases). The V end lost 0 bases, the J end lost 0 bases, and 13 bases lay between the germline ends. Germline V gives CDR1 SGHRS, CDR2 YFSETQ. The CDR3 is 17 amino acids.

This chain connects TRBV27 to TRBJ1-5; 7 nucleotides line up with TRBD1. V gave up 5 bases and J gave up 4 bases; unmatched junction bases: 8. The CDR3 runs 15 residues. Germline V lookup: CDR1 MNHEY, CDR2 SMNVEV (reference sequence). The CDR3 DNA is TGTGCCAGCAGTAGCCCGGGACAGCCAAATCAGCCCCAGCATTTT. It specifies CASSSPGQPNQPQHF.

The chain recombines TRBV27 with TRBJ1-2; D is perhaps TRBD1 (6 bases). Trimming stripped 1 base from V and 7 bases from J, with 13 bases between. Germline-derived CDR1 and CDR2 are MNHEY and SMNVEV (reference sequence). The CDR3 contains 14 residues. In DNA form, the CDR3 reads TGTGCCAGCAGTTTATGGTCCGCAGGGGTTGGCTACACCTTC. Protein product: CASSLWSAGVGYTF.

The chain uses TRBV11-2 and TRBJ2-7; 10 bases align to TRBD2. The CDR3 is 15 amino acids. The germline V gene has CDR1 SGHAT and CDR2 FQNNGV. Trimming cost V 1 base and J 4 bases; bases outside gene matches: 4. This chain's CDR3 is CASSLASSGSYEQYF. The CDR3 DNA is TGTGCCAGCAGCTTAGCATCTAGCGGGAGTTACGAGCAGTACTTC.

This chain uses TRBV13 with TRBJ2-1; perhaps TRBD1 as D (6 bases). Germline values: CDR1 PRHDT, CDR2 FYEKMQ (reference sequence). Trimming took 3 bases from V and 6 from J, leaving 9 bases between them. This CDR3 is built from 13 residues. CDR3 nucleotide sequence: TGTGCCAGCAGCTTTGGGGGCCGCAATGAGCAGTTCTTC. Encoded protein: CASSFGGRNEQFF.

CDR3 loop: CASSSTGERGYTF. In DNA, the CDR3 is TGCGCCAGCAGCTCCACAGGGGAGAGGGGCTACACCTTC. The chain is built from TRBV5-1 and TRBJ1-2; 7 bases are shared with TRBD1. This CDR3 comprises 13 residues. Germline CDR1 SGHRS, CDR2 YFSETQ. The V gene end was trimmed by 3 bases and the J gene end by 8 bases; junction bases not matched to a gene: 7.